This T cell receptor beta chain emerged from a study of T cell repertoires in cytomegalovirus infection. This clonotype was detected only a few times. The antigen remains unidentified. V shed 6 bases and J shed 3 bases, with 26 bases lying between them. This CDR3 has 19 residues. TCRdb re-called the reads with MiXCR, one entry per CDR3 protein. The table has roughly 990,000 distinct CDR3 sequences, 31% seen once; the top ten hold more than 12%. The specimen comprised cultured CD8+ T cells from PBMCs, sampled from culture after CMV antigen stimulation. The source is a human donor in good health (CMV status not recorded). Some clones in this sample may be carry-over from other donors' samples. The chain joins TRBV12-3 or TRBV12-4 to TRBJ2-2; tentatively, D is TRBD1 or TRBD2 (5 bases each). This CDR3 reads CASRVFSGPGAWDTGELFF. The CDR3 nucleotides are TGTGCCAGCAGAGTTTTCTCGGGGCCCGGTGCTTGGGACACCGGGGAGCTGTTTTTT.